The rows below give T cell receptor beta chains drawn from one sample of a study of cytomegalovirus exposure and HLA in healthy donors. Produced via immunoSEQ multiplex PCR; TCRdb's table is partial and in-frame only. Here the sample spans more than 95,000 clones, approximately 64% being singletons. Sequenced: PBMCs. Receptors originate from a woman aged 45 to 65 in good health and CMV-seronegative. Each CDR3 is given with its conserved first and last residue. D genes are given only for firm matches. The size of a clone is reported for some rows only, either as once, few or many, or as a class for expanded clones.

D	V	J	size	DNA	CDR3
TRBD2	TRBV11-2	TRBJ2-7	-	TGTGCCAGCAGCTTCACTAGCGGGAAAACCTACGAGCAGTACTTC	CASSFTSGKTYEQYF
-	TRBV5-6	TRBJ1-4	-	TGTGCCAGCAGCCGCTGGGACATCCAAAAACTGTTTTTT	CASSRWDIQKLFF
TRBD1	TRBV18	TRBJ2-2	-	TGTGCCAGCTCACCGACAGGGGGCAAGTCCGGGGAGCTGTTTTTT	CASSPTGGKSGELFF
-	TRBV7-3	TRBJ2-3	few	TGTGCCAGTATGGGGCACAGCACAGATACGCAGTATTTT	CASMGHSTDTQYF
TRBD1	TRBV5-1	TRBJ1-4	-	TGCGCCAGCAGCTCGACCGGGACAGCACGGAATGAAAAACTGTTTTTT	CASSSTGTARNEKLFF
TRBD2	TRBV19	TRBJ2-5	-	TGTGCCAGTAGGATAGCGGGAGGGGGTCAAGAGACCCAGTACTTC	CASRIAGGGQETQYF
TRBD1	TRBV5-1	TRBJ2-5	few	TGCGCCAGCAGCTCATTCTCCGGGACAGGGGGCGCGGAGACCCAGTACTTC	CASSSFSGTGGAETQYF
-	TRBV7-9	TRBJ2-5	-	TGTGCCAGCAGCGTCAGCGGGTACGAAGAGACCCAGTACTTC	CASSVSGYEETQYF
TRBD1	TRBV18	TRBJ2-5	-	TGTGCCAGCTCACCAAATATTTACGGGACAGGGGGCTCCCAAGAGACCCAGTACTTC	CASSPNIYGTGGSQETQYF
TRBD1	TRBV18	TRBJ1-5	-	TGTGCCAGCTCACCAAGGTCGGCAGGGGGTGATCAGCCCCAGCATTTT	CASSPRSAGGDQPQHF
-	TRBV18	TRBJ2-7	-	TGTGCCAGCTCACCCCGTTCCGGGGACTACGAGCAGTACTTC	CASSPRSGDYEQYF
-	TRBV6-6	TRBJ1-4	-	TGTGCCAGCAGTCTTCAGGGGAGCGAAAAACTGTTTTTT	CASSLQGSEKLFF
-	TRBV6-4	TRBJ2-3	-	TGTGCCAGCAGTGACGGTGTTGCGGGCACAGATACGCAGTATTTT	CASSDGVAGTDTQYF
-	TRBV13	TRBJ2-7	-	TGTGCCAGCAGCTTAGGGCAGGGCCTCTACGAGCAGTACTTC	CASSLGQGLYEQYF
TRBD2	TRBV10-3	TRBJ2-7	-	TGTGCCATCAGTGTTTCTAGCGGGGTTGTCGACTCCTACGAGCAGTACTTC	CAISVSSGVVDSYEQYF